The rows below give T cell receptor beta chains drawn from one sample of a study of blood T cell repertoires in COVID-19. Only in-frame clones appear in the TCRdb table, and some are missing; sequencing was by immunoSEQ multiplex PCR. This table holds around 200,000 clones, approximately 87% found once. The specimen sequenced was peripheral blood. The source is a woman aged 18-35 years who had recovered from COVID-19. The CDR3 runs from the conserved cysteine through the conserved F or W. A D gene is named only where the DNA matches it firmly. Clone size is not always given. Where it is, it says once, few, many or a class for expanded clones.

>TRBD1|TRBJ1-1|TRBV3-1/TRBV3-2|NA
TGTGCCAGCAGCCCGTTATCGGGACAGGGGAAAGCTTTCTTT
CASSPLSGQGKAFF
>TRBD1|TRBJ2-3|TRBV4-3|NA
TGCGCCAGCAGCCAGGAGGACAGGGTCACAGATACGCAGTATTTT
CASSQEDRVTDTQYF
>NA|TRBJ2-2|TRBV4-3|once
TGCGCCAGCAGCCAAGATGCGCGGGCAAGCGGGGAGCTGTTTTTT
CASSQDARASGELFF
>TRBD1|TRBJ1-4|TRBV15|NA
TGTGCCACCAGCGGGACAGGGGGGAATGAAAAACTGTTTTTT
CATSGTGGNEKLFF
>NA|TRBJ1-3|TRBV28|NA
TGTGCCAGCAGTTTAGGGGGGGGAAGGGCCGGAAACACCATATATTTT
CASSLGGGRAGNTIYF
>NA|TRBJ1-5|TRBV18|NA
TGTGCCAGCTCACCAAGCAGGGTACAGCAGCCCCAGCATTTT
CASSPSRVQQPQHF
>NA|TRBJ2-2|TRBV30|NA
TGTGCCTGGACTGAGGGCGAGGAGCTGTTTTTT
CAWTEGEELFF
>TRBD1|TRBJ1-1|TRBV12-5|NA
TGTGCTAGTGGTCCCCCGACAGGGCTCGGGAACACTGAAGCTTTCTTT
CASGPPTGLGNTEAFF
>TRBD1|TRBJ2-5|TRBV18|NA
TGTGCCAGCTCACCACCAGGACAGGGGGTCTTAGAGACCCAGTACTTC
CASSPPGQGVLETQYF
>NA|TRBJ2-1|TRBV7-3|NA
TGTGCCAGCAGCTTAGGCGGGCGGGGTCAAAATGAGCAGTTCTTC
CASSLGGRGQNEQFF
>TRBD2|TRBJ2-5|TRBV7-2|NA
TGTGCCAGCAGCGGGCGGACTAGCGGGGGGGGTGAGACCCAGTACTTC
CASSGRTSGGGETQYF
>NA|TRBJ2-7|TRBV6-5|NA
TGTGCCAGCAGCCTGGGCCGTAGCTCCTACGAGCAGTACTTC
CASSLGRSSYEQYF
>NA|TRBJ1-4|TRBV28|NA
TGTGCCAGCGGCAGATCTAATGAAAAACTGTTTTTT
CASGRSNEKLFF
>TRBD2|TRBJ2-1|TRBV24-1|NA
TGTGCCACCAGGGGACTAGCGGCAAACAACGAAAATGAGCAGTTCTTC
CATRGLAANNENEQFF
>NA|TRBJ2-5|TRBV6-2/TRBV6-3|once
TGTGCCAGCAGTTACCAAAGAGGGGGCGGTATGGAGCCACTAGCGGATGAGACCCAGTACTTC
CASSYQRGGGMEPLADETQYF
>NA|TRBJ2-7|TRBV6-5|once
TGTGCCAGCAGTTTCCTTCGGGGTAGTTCCTACGAGCAGTACTTC
CASSFLRGSSYEQYF
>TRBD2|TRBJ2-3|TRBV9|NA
TGTGCCAGCAGCGTAGGCAATAGCGGGGGGGCCGAAACAGATACGCAGTATTTT
CASSVGNSGGAETDTQYF
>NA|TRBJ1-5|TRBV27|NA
TGTGCCAGCAGTTCTTATAGCAATCAGCCCCAGCATTTT
CASSSYSNQPQHF
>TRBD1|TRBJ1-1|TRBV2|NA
TGTGCCAGCAGGGGGACAGGGGGCAGACTGACTGAAGCTTTCTTT
CASRGTGGRLTEAFF
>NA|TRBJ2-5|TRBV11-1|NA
TGTGCCAGCAGCTTACCGGCTAGTCGGGAGACCCAGTACTTC
CASSLPASRETQYF
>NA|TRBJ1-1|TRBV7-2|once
TGTGCCAGCAGCTTAGAGTTTTCCGGGGCTGAAGCTTTCTTT
CASSLEFSGAEAFF
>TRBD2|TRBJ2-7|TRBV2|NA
TGTGCCAGCCACGGACTAGCTGGCGTCGAGCAGTACTTC
CASHGLAGVEQYF
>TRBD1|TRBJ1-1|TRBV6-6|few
TGTGCCAGCAGTTACGAGGGACAGGCCCCGAACACTGAAGCTTTCTTT
CASSYEGQAPNTEAFF
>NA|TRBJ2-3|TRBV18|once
TGTGCCAGCTCACCGGACTCATATACGCAGTATTTT
CASSPDSYTQYF
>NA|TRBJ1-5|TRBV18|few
TGTGCCAGCTCACCACTTGGGGGGAGCAATCAGCCCCAGCATTTT
CASSPLGGSNQPQHF
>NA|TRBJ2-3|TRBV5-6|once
TGTGCCAGCAGGGTCCGCGGGAGCACAGATACGCAGTATTTT
CASRVRGSTDTQYF
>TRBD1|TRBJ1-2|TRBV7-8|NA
TGTGCCAGCAGCCCTACAGGGGGCGGGTTCTATGGCTACACCTTC
CASSPTGGGFYGYTF
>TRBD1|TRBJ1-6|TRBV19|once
TGTGCCAGTAGTATTGACAGGGGCAATTCACCCCTCCACTTT
CASSIDRGNSPLHF
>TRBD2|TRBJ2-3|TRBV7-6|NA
TGTGCCAGCAGCTCCGGGACTAGCGGGAGGGTTGACACGCAGTATTTT
CASSSGTSGRVDTQYF
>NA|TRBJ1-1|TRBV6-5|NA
TGTGCCAGCAGTTACGGAAGGGGCCATAACACTGAAGCTTTCTTT
CASSYGRGHNTEAFF
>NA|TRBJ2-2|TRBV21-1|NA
TGTGCCAGCAGCAGTTGGTTCCCAGCCGGGGAGCTGTTTTTT
CASSSWFPAGELFF
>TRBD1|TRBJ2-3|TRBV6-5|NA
TGTGCCAGCAGCTGGACAGGACCCACAGATACGCAGTATTTT
CASSWTGPTDTQYF
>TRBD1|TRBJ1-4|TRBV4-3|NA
TGCGCCAGCAGCCAAGATGGGACAGGGGATGAAAAACTGTTTTTT
CASSQDGTGDEKLFF